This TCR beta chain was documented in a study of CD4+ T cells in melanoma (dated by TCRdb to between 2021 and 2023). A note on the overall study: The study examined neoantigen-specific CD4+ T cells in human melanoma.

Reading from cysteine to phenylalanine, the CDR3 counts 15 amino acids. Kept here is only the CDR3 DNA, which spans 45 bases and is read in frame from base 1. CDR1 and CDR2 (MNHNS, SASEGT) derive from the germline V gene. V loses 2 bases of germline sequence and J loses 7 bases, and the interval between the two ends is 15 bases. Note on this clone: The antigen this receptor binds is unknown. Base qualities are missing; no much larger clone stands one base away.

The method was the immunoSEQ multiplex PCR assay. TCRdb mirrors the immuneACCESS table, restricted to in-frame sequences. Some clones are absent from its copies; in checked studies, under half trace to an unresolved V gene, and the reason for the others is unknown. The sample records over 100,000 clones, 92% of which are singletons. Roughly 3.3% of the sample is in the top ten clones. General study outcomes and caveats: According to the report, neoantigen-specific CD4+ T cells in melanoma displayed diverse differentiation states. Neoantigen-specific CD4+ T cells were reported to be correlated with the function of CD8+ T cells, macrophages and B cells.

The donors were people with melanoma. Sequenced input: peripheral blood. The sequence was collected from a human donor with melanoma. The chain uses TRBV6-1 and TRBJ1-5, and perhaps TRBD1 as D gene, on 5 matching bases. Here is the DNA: TGTGCCAGCAGTGAAAATCAGGGTCACAGCCAGCCCCAGCATTTT. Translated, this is CASSENQGHSQPQHF.